This T cell receptor (beta chain) was recorded in a study of blood T cell repertoires in COVID-19. Overall study context: Nucleic acid was either cDNA or gDNA, and it came from T cells, B-cell-depleted T cells, or PBMCs.

In the authors' methods: Using reference gene primer amplification, nucleated cell counts were estimated. Repertoires were generated with immunoSEQ multiplex PCR, while TCRdb's copy carries only in-frame clones and drops some. The V and J calls and clone size are taken from that table; D and trimming were inferred from the DNA. Here the sample spans 200,000 to 300,000 clones, about four fifths being singletons. This CDR3 is built from 11 residues. Per germline, CDR1 LGHDT and CDR2 YNNKEL (reference sequence). V lost 1 base and J 12 bases, leaving 7 bases between the germline ends. Sequenced: peripheral blood. The genes are TRBV3-1 (or the pseudogene TRBV3-2) and TRBJ2-1; possible D gene TRBD1, 6 bases. The TCR originated in an elderly woman with acute or convalescent COVID-19. The CDR3: CASSQADRQFF. In nucleotides, the CDR3 is TGTGCCAGCAGCCAAGCGGACAGGCAGTTCTTC.